The clone carrying this T cell receptor (beta chain) was seen more than once but under ten times. As yet, its antigen is unknown. Germline assignment: CDR1 SQVTM and CDR2 ANQGSEA. The CDR3 has 12 amino acids. The V and J ends lost 1 base and 8 bases respectively, with 11 bases between them. These data belong to a study of T-cell memory formation after mild COVID-19. On the study more broadly: TCR clustering was largely donor specific. Study-level findings and limits: Clones that got smaller from day 15 to 85 had even CD4/CD8, while clones growing later tipped toward CD4+. Within pre-infection memory, some responding clones were found, suggesting cross-reactive memory joined. Shrinking CD4+ clones were chiefly CM and EM; CD8+ ones were chiefly EMRA.

TCRdb re-derived calls from the 5' RACE reads in MiXCR, one entry per CDR3 protein. This repertoire shows about 470,000 distinct CDR3 sequences, 18% found once; its top ten account for over 9%. The specimen was PBMCs or a T cell subset sorted from them (not recorded which). V usage is TRBV29-1 and J usage is TRBJ1-2, with no clear D. The clonotype comes from an adult woman who had mild COVID-19 (a few samples of this study predate the infection). Cell type and time point are not known. This CDR3 is CSVEGNSGGYTF. The CDR3 DNA reads TGCAGCGTTGAAGGTAACTCAGGAGGCTACACCTTC.